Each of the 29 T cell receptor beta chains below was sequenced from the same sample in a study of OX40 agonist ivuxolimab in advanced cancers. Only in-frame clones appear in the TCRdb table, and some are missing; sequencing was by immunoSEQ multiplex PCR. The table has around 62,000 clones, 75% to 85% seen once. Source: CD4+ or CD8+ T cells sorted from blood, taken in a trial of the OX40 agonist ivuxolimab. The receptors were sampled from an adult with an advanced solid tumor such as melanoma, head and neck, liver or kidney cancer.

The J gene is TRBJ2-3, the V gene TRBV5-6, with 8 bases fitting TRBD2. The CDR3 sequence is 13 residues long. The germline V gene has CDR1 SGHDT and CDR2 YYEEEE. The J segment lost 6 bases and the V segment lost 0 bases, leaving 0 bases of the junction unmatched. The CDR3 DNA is TGTGCCAGCAGCTTGGAGCGGGAGGATACGCAGTATTTT. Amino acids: CASSLEREDTQYF.

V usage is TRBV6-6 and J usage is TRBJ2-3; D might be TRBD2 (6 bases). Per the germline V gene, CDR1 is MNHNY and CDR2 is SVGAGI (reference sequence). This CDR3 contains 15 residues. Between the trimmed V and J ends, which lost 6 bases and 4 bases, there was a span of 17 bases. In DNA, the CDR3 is TGTGCCAGCAGAACGGGCGGGGTAACATCAGATACGCAGTATTTT. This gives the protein CASRTGGVTSDTQYF.

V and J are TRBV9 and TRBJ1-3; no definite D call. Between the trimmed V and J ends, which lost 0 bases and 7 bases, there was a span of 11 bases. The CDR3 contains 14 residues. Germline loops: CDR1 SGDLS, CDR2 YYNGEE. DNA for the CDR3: TGTGCCAGCAGCGTAGGTCCCAACGGGAACACCATATATTTT. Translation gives CASSVGPNGNTIYF.

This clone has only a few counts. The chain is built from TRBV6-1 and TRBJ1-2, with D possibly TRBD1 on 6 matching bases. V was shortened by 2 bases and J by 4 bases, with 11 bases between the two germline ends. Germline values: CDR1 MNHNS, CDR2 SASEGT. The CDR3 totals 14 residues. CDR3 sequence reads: CASSERGFGYGYTF. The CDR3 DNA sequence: TGTGCCAGCAGTGAAAGGGGGTTTGGCTATGGCTACACCTTC.

The CDR3 sequence: CASSYVSSGTDTQYF. As DNA, the CDR3 is TGTGCCAGCAGTTACGTGTCTAGCGGAACAGATACGCAGTATTTT. The chain is built from TRBV6-5 and TRBJ2-3; 7 nucleotides match TRBD2. J lost 3 bases, V lost 2 bases, and 5 bases had no gene match. Germline V gene lookup returns CDR1 MNHEY and CDR2 SVGAGI. This CDR3 region has 15 residues.

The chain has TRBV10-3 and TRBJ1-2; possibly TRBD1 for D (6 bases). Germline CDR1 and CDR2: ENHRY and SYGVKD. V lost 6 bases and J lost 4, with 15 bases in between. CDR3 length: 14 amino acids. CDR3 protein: CAISPGQTVYGYTF. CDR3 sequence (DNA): TGTGCCATCAGCCCGGGACAAACAGTCTATGGCTACACCTTC.

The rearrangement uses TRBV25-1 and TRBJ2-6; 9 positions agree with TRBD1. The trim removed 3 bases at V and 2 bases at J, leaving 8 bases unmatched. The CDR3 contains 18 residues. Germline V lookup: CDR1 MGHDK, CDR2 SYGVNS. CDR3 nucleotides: TGTGCCAGCAGTGATCGACAGGGGGTTGGTACTGGGGCCAACGTCCTGACTTTC. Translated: CASSDRQGVGTGANVLTF. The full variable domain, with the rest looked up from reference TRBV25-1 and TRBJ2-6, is EADIYQTPRYLVIGTGKKITLECSQTMGHDKMYWYQQDPGMELHLIHYSYGVNSTEKGDLSSESTVSRIRTEHFPLTLESARPSHTSQYLCASSDRQGVGTGANVLTFGAGSRLTVL.

This chain's CDR3 is CASSPTGSPYSGNTIYF. DNA of the CDR3: TGCGCCAGCAGCCCAACGGGTTCCCCCTACTCTGGAAACACCATATATTTT. The rearrangement uses TRBV5-1 and TRBJ1-3, with D unclear. Germline CDR1 and CDR2: SGHRS and YFSETQ. The CDR3 consists of 17 residues. V was clipped by 4 bases and J by 0 bases, with 17 bases between them.

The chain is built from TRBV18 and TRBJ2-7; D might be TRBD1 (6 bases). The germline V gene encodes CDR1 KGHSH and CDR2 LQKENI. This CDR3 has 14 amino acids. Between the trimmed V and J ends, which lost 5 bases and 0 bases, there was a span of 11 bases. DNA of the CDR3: TGTGCCAGCTCAACCGGGACAAACTCCTACGAGCAGTACTTC. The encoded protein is CASSTGTNSYEQYF.

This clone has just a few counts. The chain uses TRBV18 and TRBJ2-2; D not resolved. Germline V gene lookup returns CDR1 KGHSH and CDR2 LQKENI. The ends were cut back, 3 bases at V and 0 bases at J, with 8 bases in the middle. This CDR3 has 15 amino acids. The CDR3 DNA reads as TGTGCCAGCTCACCGGAGCAGGCGAACACCGGGGAGCTGTTTTTT. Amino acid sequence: CASSPEQANTGELFF.

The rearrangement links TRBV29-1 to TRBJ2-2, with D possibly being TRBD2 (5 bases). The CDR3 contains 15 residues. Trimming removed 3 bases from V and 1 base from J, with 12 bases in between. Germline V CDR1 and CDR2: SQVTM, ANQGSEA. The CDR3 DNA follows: TGCAGCGTTGATGATCGGGGATTGAACACCGGGGAGCTGTTTTTT. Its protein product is CSVDDRGLNTGELFF.

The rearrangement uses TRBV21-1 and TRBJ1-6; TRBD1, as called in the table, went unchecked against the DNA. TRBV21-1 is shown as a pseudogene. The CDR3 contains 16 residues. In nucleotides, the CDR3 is TGTGCCAGCAGGCAGAGATATAGACAGGGGCGCTCACCCCTCCACTTT. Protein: CASRQRYRQGRSPLHF.

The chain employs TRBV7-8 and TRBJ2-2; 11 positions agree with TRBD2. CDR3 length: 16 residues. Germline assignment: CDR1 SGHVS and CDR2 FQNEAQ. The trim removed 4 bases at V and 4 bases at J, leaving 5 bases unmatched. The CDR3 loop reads CASSSTSGGITGELFF. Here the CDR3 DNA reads TGTGCCAGCAGCTCTACTAGCGGGGGTATCACCGGGGAGCTGTTTTTT.

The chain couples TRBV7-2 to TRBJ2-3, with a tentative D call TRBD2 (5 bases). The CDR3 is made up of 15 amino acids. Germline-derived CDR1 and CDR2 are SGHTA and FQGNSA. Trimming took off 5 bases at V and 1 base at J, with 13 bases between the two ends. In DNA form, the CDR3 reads TGTGCCAGCAGCCCCGAGGGTGGTCGCACAGATACGCAGTATTTT. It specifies CASSPEGGRTDTQYF.

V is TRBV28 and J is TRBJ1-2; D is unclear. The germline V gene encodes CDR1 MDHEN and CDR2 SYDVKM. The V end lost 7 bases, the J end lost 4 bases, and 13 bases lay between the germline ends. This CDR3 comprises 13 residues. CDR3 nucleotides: TGTGCCAGCACCGCGCGAGGTTTCTATGGCTACACCTTC. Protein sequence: CASTARGFYGYTF.

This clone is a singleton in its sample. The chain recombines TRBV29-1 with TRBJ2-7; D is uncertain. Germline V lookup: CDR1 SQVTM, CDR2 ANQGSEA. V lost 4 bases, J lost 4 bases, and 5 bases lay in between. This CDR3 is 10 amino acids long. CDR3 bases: TGCAGCGTTGGCTTTTACGAGCAGTACTTC. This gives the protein CSVGFYEQYF.

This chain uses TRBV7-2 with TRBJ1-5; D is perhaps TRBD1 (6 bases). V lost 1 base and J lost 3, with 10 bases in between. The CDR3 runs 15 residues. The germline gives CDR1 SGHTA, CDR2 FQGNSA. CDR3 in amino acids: CASSLEGGLNQPQHF. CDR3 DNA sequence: TGTGCCAGCAGCTTAGAAGGGGGGCTCAATCAGCCCCAGCATTTT.

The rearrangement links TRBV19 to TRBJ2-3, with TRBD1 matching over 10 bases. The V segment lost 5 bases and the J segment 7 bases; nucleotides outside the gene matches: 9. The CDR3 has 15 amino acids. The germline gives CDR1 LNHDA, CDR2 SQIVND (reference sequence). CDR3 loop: CASSSTADRGNTQYF. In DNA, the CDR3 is TGTGCCAGTAGTTCCACCGCGGACAGGGGGAATACGCAGTATTTT.

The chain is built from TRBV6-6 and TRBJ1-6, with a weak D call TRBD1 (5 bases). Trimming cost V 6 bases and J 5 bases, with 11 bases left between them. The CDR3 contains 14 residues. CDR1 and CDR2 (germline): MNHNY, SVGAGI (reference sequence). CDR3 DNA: TGTGCCAGCAGCCAGGGTGGGAATAATTCACCCCTCCACTTT. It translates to CASSQGGNNSPLHF.

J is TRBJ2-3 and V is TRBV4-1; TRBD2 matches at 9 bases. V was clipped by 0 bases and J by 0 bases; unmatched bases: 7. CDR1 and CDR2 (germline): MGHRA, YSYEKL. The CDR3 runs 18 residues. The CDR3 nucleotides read TGCGCCAGCAGCCAAGAGATGGCGGGAGGGATAAGCACAGATACGCAGTATTTT. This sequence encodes CASSQEMAGGISTDTQYF.

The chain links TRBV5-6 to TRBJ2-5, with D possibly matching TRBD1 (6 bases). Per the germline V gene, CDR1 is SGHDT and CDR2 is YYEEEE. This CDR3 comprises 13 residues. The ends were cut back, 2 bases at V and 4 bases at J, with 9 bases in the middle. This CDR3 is CASSLLGGETQYF. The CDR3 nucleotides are TGTGCCAGCAGCTTACTAGGGGGAGAGACCCAGTACTTC.

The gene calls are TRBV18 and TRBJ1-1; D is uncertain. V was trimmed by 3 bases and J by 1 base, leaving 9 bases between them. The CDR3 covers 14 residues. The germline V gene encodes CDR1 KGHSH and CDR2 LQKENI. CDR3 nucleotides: TGTGCCAGCTCACCTGTATGGGAGAACACTGAAGCTTTCTTT. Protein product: CASSPVWENTEAFF.

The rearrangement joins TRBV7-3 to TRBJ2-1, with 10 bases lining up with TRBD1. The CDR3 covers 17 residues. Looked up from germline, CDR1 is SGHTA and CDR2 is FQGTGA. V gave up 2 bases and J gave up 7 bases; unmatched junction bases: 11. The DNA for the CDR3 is TGTGCCAGCAGCTTACCAGGGCCTGGGACAGGGGAAAATGAGCAGTTCTTC. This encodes CASSLPGPGTGENEQFF.

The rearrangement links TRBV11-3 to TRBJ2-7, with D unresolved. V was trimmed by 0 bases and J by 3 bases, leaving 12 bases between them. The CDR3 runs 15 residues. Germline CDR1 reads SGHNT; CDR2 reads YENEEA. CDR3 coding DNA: TGTGCCAGCAGCTTAGATTCCGGCATCGGCTACGAGCAGTACTTC. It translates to CASSLDSGIGYEQYF. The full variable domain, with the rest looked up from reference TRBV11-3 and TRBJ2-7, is EAGVVQSPRYKIIEKKQPVAFWCNPISGHNTLYWYLQNLGQGPELLIRYENEEAVDDSQLPKDRFSAERLKGVDSTLKIQPAELGDSAVYLCASSLDSGIGYEQYFGPGTRLTVT.

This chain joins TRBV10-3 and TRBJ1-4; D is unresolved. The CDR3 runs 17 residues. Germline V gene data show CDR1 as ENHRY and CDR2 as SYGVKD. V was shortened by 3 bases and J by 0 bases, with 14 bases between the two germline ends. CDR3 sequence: CAISDSKGLATNEKLFF. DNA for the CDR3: TGTGCCATCAGTGACTCGAAAGGGCTTGCAACTAATGAAAAACTGTTTTTT.

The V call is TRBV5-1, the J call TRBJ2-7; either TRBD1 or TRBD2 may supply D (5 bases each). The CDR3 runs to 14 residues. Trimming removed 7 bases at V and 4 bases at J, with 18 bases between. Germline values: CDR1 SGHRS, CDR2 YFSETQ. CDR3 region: CASQGDSVRYEQYF. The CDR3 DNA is TGCGCCAGCCAGGGAGACTCTGTGCGATACGAGCAGTACTTC.

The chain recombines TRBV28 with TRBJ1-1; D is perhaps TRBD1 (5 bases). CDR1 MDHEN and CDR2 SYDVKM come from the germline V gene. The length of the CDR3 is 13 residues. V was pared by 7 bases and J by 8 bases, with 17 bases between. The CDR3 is CASMTVTLTEAFF. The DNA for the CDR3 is TGTGCCAGCATGACAGTTACCCTGACCGAAGCTTTCTTT.

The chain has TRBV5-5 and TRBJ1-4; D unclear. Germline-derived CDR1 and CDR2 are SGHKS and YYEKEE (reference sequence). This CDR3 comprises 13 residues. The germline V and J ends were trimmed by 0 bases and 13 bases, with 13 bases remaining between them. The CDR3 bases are TGTGCCAGCAGCTTGGCCACCGGAGGAGGACTGTTTTTT. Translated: CASSLATGGGLFF. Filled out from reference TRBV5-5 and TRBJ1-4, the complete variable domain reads DAGVTQSPTHLIKTRGQQVTLRCSPISGHKSVSWYQQVLGQGPQFIFQYYEKEERGRGNFPDRFSARQFPNYSSELNVNALLLGDSALYLCASSLATGGGLFFGSGTQLSVL.

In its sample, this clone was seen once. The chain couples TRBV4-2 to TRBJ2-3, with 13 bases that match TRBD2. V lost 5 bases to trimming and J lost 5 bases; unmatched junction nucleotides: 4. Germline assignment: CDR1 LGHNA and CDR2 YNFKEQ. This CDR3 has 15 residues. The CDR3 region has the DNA TGTGCCAGCAGCTCCCGGACTAGCGGGAGAGATACGCAGTATTTT. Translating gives CASSSRTSGRDTQYF.